This entry lists 23 T cell receptor beta chains sequenced from one sample in a study of T cell responses to AZD1222 COVID-19 vaccine. The method was immunoSEQ multiplex PCR; TCRdb's version includes in-frame clones alone and lacks a portion of them. In the table there are 150,000 or so clones, around 93% of which are singletons. The input for sequencing was peripheral blood, taken on day 0 of AZD1222 vaccination. The source is an adult in good health.

This chain joins TRBV7-3 and TRBJ1-3; 7 nucleotides line up with TRBD1. CDR3 length equals 13 residues. V was pared by 6 bases and J by 4 bases, with 3 bases of the junction left unmatched. CDR1 SGHTA and CDR2 FQGTGA come from the germline V gene. The CDR3 here is CASSRGQGNTIYF. For the CDR3, the DNA is TGTGCCAGCAGTAGGGGACAGGGAAACACCATATATTTT.

The rearrangement links TRBV11-2 to TRBJ2-7, with D perhaps matching TRBD2 (5 bases). V dropped 8 bases and J dropped 0 bases, with 17 bases sitting between them. Germline V gene sequence: CDR1 SGHAT, CDR2 FQNNGV. This CDR3 region has 15 residues. The CDR3 is CASGRGGRHSYEQYF. The DNA for the CDR3 is TGTGCCAGCGGGCGCGGAGGCAGGCACTCCTACGAGCAGTACTTC.

This chain links TRBV6-1 with TRBJ1-2; tentative D call: TRBD1 (6 bases). The CDR3 runs to 13 residues. V was shortened by 3 bases and J by 6 bases, with 11 bases between the two germline ends. The germline V gene has CDR1 MNHNS and CDR2 SASEGT. CDR3: CASSDHRVNGYTF. The CDR3 DNA reads as TGTGCCAGCAGTGACCACAGGGTAAATGGCTACACCTTC.

The chain joins TRBV4-2 to TRBJ1-2; 9 bases map to TRBD1. The CDR3 sequence is 16 residues long. Germline V CDR1 and CDR2: LGHNA, YNFKEQ. Germline trimming cut 0 bases from V and 1 base from J; bases unmatched to any gene: 3. CDR3 coding DNA: TGTGCCAGCAGCCAAGAACGGACAGGGGATAACTATGGCTACACCTTC. Its protein is CASSQERTGDNYGYTF.

The rearrangement uses TRBV28 and TRBJ1-1; D is ambiguous. Germline CDR1 MDHEN, CDR2 SYDVKM. The CDR3 sequence is 14 residues long. The germline V and J ends were trimmed by 2 bases and 0 bases, with 7 bases remaining between them. The CDR3 DNA reads as TGTGCCAGCAGTTTAACACCTATGAACACTGAAGCTTTCTTT. This encodes CASSLTPMNTEAFF.

The sample holds one count of this clone. V gene TRBV5-1 combines with J gene TRBJ1-4; D ambiguous. Trimming removed 0 bases at V and 0 bases at J, with 12 bases between. The CDR3 sequence is 17 residues long. Looked up from germline, CDR1 is SGHRS and CDR2 is YFSETQ. The CDR3, as DNA: TGCGCCAGCAGCTTGGGTGTGGGAGAGGCAACTAATGAAAAACTGTTTTTT. Translation gives CASSLGVGEATNEKLFF.

J is TRBJ2-3 and V is TRBV6-4; 11 bases are a match to TRBD2. CDR1 MRHNA and CDR2 SNTAGT come from the germline V gene. V shed 6 bases and J 2 bases; nucleotides not matched to a gene: 4. This CDR3 has 15 residues. The CDR3 is CASRGTSGNTDTQYF. The DNA of the CDR3 is TGTGCCAGCAGAGGGACTAGCGGAAACACAGATACGCAGTATTTT.

This clone was observed a few times. The chain has TRBV18 and TRBJ1-5; perhaps TRBD1 as D (5 bases). Germline CDR1 and CDR2: KGHSH and LQKENI. Trimming removed 3 bases from V and 7 bases from J, with 16 bases in between. The CDR3 consists of 15 residues. The CDR3 DNA reads TGTGCCAGCTCACCTGTGGGGCAGGGAGGCCAGCCCCAGCATTTT. It specifies CASSPVGQGGQPQHF.

V is TRBV18 and J is TRBJ1-5; TRBD1 agrees at 8 bases. The CDR3 length is 17 residues. Per germline, CDR1 KGHSH and CDR2 LQKENI. V was pared by 2 bases and J by 1 base, with 7 bases of the junction left unmatched. DNA for the CDR3: TGTGCCAGCTCACCAAGGGCAGGGGGCTCGAGCAATCAGCCCCAGCATTTT. This encodes CASSPRAGGSSNQPQHF.

V gene TRBV19 combines with J gene TRBJ1-5; possible D gene TRBD1, 5 bases. From germline, CDR1 is LNHDA and CDR2 SQIVND (reference sequence). V lost 4 bases and J 5 bases, leaving 9 bases between the germline ends. The CDR3 has 13 residues. The CDR3 region is CASSSPGDQPQHF. The CDR3 bases are TGTGCCAGTAGTAGCCCGGGGGATCAGCCCCAGCATTTT.

The rearrangement uses TRBV12-3 or TRBV12-4 and TRBJ1-5; no clear D gene. There are 13 residues in the CDR3. V was shortened by 5 bases and J by 7 bases, with 12 bases between the two germline ends. For the CDR3, the DNA is TGTGCCAGCAGTCTTGGAATCCGGCAGCCCCAGCATTTT. Protein sequence: CASSLGIRQPQHF.

The chain links TRBV30 to TRBJ2-7; 9 nucleotides match TRBD1. With V trimmed by 5 bases and J by 8 bases, 7 bases remained unmatched. Germline V gene lookup returns CDR1 GTSNPN and CDR2 SVGIG (reference sequence). The CDR3 spans 12 residues. CDR3 loop: CAWWDRASQQYF. CDR3 DNA sequence: TGTGCCTGGTGGGACAGGGCGTCCCAGCAGTACTTC.

This chain connects TRBV28 to TRBJ2-2; D gene ambiguous. Germline loops: CDR1 MDHEN, CDR2 SYDVKM. V gave up 8 bases and J gave up 5 bases, with 9 bases separating them. The CDR3 is 12 amino acids. The CDR3 here is CASQGNTGELFF. DNA of the CDR3: TGTGCCAGCCAAGGGAATACCGGGGAGCTGTTTTTT.

The chain joins TRBV6-5 to TRBJ1-5; weak D call: TRBD1 (5 bases). Trimming left V 8 bases short and J 2 bases short, with 13 bases between. CDR3 length equals 14 residues. In germline, CDR1 is MNHEY, CDR2 SVGAGI. The CDR3 loop is CASETAKGNQPQHF. DNA of the CDR3: TGTGCCAGCGAGACAGCCAAGGGCAATCAGCCCCAGCATTTT.

The rearrangement joins TRBV27 to TRBJ1-2, with a weak D call TRBD1 (5 bases). Germline-derived CDR1 and CDR2 are MNHEY and SMNVEV (reference sequence). CDR3 length: 15 amino acids. V lost 5 bases and J 4 bases, leaving 17 bases between the germline ends. The CDR3, as DNA: TGTGCCAGCAGTCCACGGGACGGAACATTCTATGGCTACACCTTC. As protein: CASSPRDGTFYGYTF.

This clone was picked up one time. The chain recombines TRBV24-1 with TRBJ2-3, with TRBD2 matching 7 bases. The CDR3 is 16 amino acids. The J segment lost 2 bases and the V segment lost 4 bases, leaving 8 bases of the junction unmatched. CDR1 is KGHDR, CDR2 SFDVKD, per germline. CDR3 loop: CATSDSSGKPTDTQYF. The CDR3 nucleotides are TGTGCCACCAGTGACTCCAGCGGGAAGCCCACAGATACGCAGTATTTT.

This rearrangement joins TRBV7-2 to TRBJ1-2; 9 nucleotides align to TRBD1. This CDR3 spans 14 amino acids. The V and J ends lost 4 bases and 10 bases, in that order; junction bases with no gene match: 10. CDR1 and CDR2 (germline): SGHTA, FQGNSA. The CDR3 nucleotides are TGTGCCAGCAGCTCCGGGACAGGGACTATGGTCTACACCTTC. Protein product: CASSSGTGTMVYTF. Complete variable domain (other parts from reference TRBV7-2 and TRBJ1-2): GAGVSQSPSNKVTEKGKDVELRCDPISGHTALYWYRQSLGQGLEFLIYFQGNSAPDKSGLPSDRFSAERTGGSVSTLTIQRTQQEDSAVYLCASSSGTGTMVYTFGSGTRLTVV.

The chain has TRBV7-9 and TRBJ1-2, with D maybe TRBD1 (6 bases). The CDR3 has 15 residues. Germline CDR1 reads SEHNR; CDR2 reads FQNEAQ (reference sequence). V gave up 1 base and J gave up 4 bases, with 13 bases separating them. Here the CDR3 reads CASSLVGAGPYGYTF. CDR3 nucleotides: TGTGCCAGCAGCTTAGTGGGGGCGGGACCCTATGGCTACACCTTC. The full variable domain, rest sourced from reference TRBV7-9 and TRBJ1-2, is DTGVSQNPRHKITKRGQNVTFRCDPISEHNRLYWYRQTLGQGPEFLTYFQNEAQLEKSRLLSDRFSAERPKGSFSTLEIQRTEQGDSAMYLCASSLVGAGPYGYTFGSGTRLTVV.

The V and J genes are TRBV18 and TRBJ1-2, with a weak D call TRBD1 (5 bases). The germline gives CDR1 KGHSH, CDR2 LQKENI. The CDR3 consists of 13 residues. Deletions cut 6 bases from V and 0 bases from J, with 8 bases between. The chain's CDR3 is CASSPTANYGYTF. The CDR3 nucleotides read TGTGCCAGCTCGCCGACAGCTAACTATGGCTACACCTTC.

This chain uses TRBV7-9 with TRBJ1-1; D unresolved. Trimming cost V 5 bases and J 5 bases, with 12 bases left between them. The CDR3 extends over 13 amino acids. Germline CDR1 reads SEHNR; CDR2 reads FQNEAQ (reference sequence). The CDR3 region is CASSPVLGTEAFF. The CDR3 DNA sequence: TGTGCCAGCAGCCCAGTTTTGGGGACTGAAGCTTTCTTT.

The chain couples TRBV7-9 to TRBJ2-7; D is ambiguous. V gave up 5 bases and J gave up 0 bases, with 5 bases separating them. The V gene's germline CDR1 is SEHNR and CDR2 FQNEAQ (reference sequence). The CDR3 is 12 amino acids. The chain's CDR3 is CASSPVSYEQYF. In DNA, the CDR3 is TGTGCCAGCAGCCCCGTCTCCTACGAGCAGTACTTC.

The chain recombines TRBV5-6 with TRBJ2-6, with a possible D match to TRBD1 (6 bases). The V end lost 5 bases, the J end lost 4 bases, and 19 bases lay between the germline ends. The V gene's germline CDR1 is SGHDT and CDR2 YYEEEE. The CDR3 extends over 17 amino acids. The CDR3 DNA reads TGTGCCAGCAGGATTACAGGGTGGTCCTCGGGGGCCAACGTCCTGACTTTC. As protein: CASRITGWSSGANVLTF.

The chain combines TRBV11-2 with TRBJ1-2; D gene uncertain. CDR3 length: 14 amino acids. CDR1 and CDR2 (germline): SGHAT, FQNNGV. V shed 3 bases and J shed 8 bases, with 16 bases lying between them. CDR3 loop: CASSFPWVISGYTF. The CDR3 nucleotides read TGTGCCAGCAGCTTCCCTTGGGTGATTAGCGGCTACACCTTC.